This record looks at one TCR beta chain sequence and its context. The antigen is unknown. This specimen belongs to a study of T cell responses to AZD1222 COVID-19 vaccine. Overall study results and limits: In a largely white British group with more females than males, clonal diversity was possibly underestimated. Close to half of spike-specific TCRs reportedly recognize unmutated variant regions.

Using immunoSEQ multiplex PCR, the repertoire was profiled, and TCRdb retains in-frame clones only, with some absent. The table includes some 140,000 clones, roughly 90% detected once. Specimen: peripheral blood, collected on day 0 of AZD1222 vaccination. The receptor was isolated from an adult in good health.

The CDR3 is CASSVRGRETQYF. Written as DNA, the CDR3 is TGTGCCAGCAGTGTTCGGGGCCGAGAGACCCAGTACTTC. The chain recombines TRBV2 with TRBJ2-5; TRBD1 or TRBD2 may be the D gene (5 bases each). Between the trimmed V and J ends, which lost 4 bases and 4 bases, there was a span of 10 bases. In germline, CDR1 is SNHLY, CDR2 FYNNEI. The CDR3 has 13 amino acids.